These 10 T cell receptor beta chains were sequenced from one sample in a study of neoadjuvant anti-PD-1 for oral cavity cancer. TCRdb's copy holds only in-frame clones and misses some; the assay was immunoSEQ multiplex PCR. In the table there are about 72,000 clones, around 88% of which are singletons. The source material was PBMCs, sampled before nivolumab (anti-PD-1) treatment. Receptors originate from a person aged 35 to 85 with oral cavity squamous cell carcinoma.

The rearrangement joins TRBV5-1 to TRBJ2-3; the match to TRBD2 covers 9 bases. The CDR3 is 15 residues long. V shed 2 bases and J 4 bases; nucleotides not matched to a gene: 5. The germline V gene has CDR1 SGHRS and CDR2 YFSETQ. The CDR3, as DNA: TGCGCCAGCAGCTTATTAGCGGGAGTGGCAGATACGCAGTATTTT. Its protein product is CASSLLAGVADTQYF.

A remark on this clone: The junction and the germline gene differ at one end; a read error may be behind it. CDR3 sequence (DNA): TGTGTCAGCAGTGAAGCTGGCAGCGGAATCCAAGAGACCCAGTACTTC. Translation gives CVSSEAGSGIQETQYF. V and J are TRBV6-1 and TRBJ2-5; perhaps TRBD2 as D (5 bases). CDR1 is MNHNS and CDR2 is SASEGT in the germline V gene. This CDR3 region has 16 residues.

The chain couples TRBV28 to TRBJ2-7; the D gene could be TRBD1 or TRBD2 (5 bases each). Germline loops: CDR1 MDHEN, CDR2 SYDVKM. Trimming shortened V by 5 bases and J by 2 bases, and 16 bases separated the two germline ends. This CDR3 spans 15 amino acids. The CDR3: CASSPGTDWAYEQYF. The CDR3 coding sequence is TGTGCCAGCAGTCCCGGGACGGACTGGGCCTACGAGCAGTACTTC.

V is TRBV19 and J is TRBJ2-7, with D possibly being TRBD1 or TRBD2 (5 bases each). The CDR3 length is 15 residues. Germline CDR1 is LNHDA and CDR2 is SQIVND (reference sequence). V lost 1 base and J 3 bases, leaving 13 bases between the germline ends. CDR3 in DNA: TGTGCCAGTAGTATAGGGGACCGCGCTCGCTACGAGCAGTACTTC. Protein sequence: CASSIGDRARYEQYF.

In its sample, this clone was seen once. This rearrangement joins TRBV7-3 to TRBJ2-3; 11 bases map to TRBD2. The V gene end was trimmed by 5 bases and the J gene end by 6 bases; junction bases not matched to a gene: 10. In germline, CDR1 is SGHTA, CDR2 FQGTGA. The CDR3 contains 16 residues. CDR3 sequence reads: CASSLIAGGLRDTQYF. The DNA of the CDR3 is TGTGCCAGCAGCCTGATAGCGGGGGGGCTTCGTGATACGCAGTATTTT.

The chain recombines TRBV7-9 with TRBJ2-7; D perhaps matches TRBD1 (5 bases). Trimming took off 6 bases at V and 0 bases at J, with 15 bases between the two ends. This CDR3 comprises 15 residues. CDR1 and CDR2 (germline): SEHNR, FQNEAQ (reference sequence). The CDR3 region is CASSYMQGSSYEQYF. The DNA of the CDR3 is TGTGCCAGCAGTTACATGCAGGGCAGCTCCTACGAGCAGTACTTC.

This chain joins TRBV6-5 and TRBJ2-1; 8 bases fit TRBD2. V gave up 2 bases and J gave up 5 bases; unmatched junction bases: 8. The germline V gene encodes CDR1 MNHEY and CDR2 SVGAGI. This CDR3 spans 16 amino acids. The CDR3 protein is CASSYGSGAVHNEQFF. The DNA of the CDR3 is TGTGCCAGCAGTTACGGTAGCGGGGCCGTACACAATGAGCAGTTCTTC.

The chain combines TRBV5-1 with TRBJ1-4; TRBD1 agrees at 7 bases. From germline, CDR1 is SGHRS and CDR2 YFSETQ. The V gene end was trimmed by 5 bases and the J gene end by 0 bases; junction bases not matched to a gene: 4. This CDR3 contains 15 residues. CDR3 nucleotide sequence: TGCGCCAGCAGAGGGGGCCTCACAACTAATGAAAAACTGTTTTTT. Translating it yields CASRGGLTTNEKLFF.

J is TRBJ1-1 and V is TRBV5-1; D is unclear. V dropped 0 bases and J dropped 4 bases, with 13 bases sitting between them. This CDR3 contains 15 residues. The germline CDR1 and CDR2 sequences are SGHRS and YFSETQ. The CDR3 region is CASSLAGYWGTEAFF. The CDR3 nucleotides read TGCGCCAGCAGCTTGGCCGGGTATTGGGGCACTGAAGCTTTCTTT.

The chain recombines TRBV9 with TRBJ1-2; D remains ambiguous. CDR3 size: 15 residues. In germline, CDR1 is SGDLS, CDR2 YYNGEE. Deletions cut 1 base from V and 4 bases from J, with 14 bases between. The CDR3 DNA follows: TGTGCCAGCAGCGTATCTGAAATCACTATCTATGGCTACACCTTC. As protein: CASSVSEITIYGYTF.